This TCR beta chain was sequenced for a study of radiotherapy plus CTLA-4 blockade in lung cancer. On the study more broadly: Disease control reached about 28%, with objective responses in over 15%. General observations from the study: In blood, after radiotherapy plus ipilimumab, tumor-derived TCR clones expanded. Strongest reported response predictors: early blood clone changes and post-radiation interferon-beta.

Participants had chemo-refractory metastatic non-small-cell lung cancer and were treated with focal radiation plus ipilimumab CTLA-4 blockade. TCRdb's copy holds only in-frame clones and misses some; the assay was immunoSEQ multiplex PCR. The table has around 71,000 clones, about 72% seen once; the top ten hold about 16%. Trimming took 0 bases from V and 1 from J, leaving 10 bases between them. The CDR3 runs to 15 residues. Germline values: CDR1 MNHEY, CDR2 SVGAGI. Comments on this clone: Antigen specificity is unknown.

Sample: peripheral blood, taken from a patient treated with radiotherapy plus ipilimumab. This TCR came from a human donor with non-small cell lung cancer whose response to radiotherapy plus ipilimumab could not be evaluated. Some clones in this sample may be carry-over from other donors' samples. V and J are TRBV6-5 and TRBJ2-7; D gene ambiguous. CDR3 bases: TGTGCCAGCAGTTACTCAGAAGCTCGGTCCTACGAGCAGTACTTC. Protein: CASSYSEARSYEQYF.